These 16 T cell receptor beta chains share one sample of origin, sequenced in a study of shared clonotypes between healthy human individuals. Generated by immunoSEQ multiplex PCR, the TCRdb table keeps only in-frame clones and is missing some. The sample consists of about a million clones, roughly 72% of them appearing once. Material for sequencing was memory CD4+ T cells sorted from blood. Subset denoted: CD45RA-negative fraction. These receptors originate from a man aged 18 to 29 in good health.

The V call is TRBV12-2, the J call TRBJ1-5; the table's D call, TRBD1, was not checked against the DNA. TRBV12-2 is a pseudogene. This CDR3 has 15 amino acids. DNA for the CDR3: TGTGCAAGTCGCCATTGTTCAAGGGGGAATCAGCCCCAGCATTTT. Its protein is CASRHCSRGNQPQHF.

This chain's CDR3 is CASRRQGDSPLHF. The CDR3 DNA sequence: TGTGCCAGCAGGAGACAGGGTGATTCACCCCTCCACTTT. The rearrangement links TRBV25-1 to TRBJ1-6; 7 bases align to TRBD1. Trimming removed 6 bases from V and 8 bases from J; junction bases left unmatched: 4. CDR1 is MGHDK and CDR2 is SYGVNS in the germline V gene. This CDR3 comprises 13 residues. Supplemented by reference TRBV25-1 and TRBJ1-6, the full variable domain reads EADIYQTPRYLVIGTGKKITLECSQTMGHDKMYWYQQDPGMELHLIHYSYGVNSTEKGDLSSESTVSRIRTEHFPLTLESARPSHTSQYLCASRRQGDSPLHFGNGTRLTVT.

This sequence joins TRBV7-2 and TRBJ1-2; TRBD1 aligns across 7 bases. V lost 5 bases and J lost 0; bases outside the gene matches: 12. Per the germline V gene, CDR1 is SGHTA and CDR2 is FQGNSA. The CDR3 loop spans 17 amino acids. The CDR3 coding sequence is TGTGCCAGCAGCAAACGGGGACAGCCGGAAGCTAACTATGGCTACACCTTC. Encoded protein: CASSKRGQPEANYGYTF.

The CDR3 is CARGSQETQYF. CDR3 bases: TGCGCCAGGGGATCCCAAGAGACCCAGTACTTC. V gene TRBV10-1 combines with J gene TRBJ2-5; D unresolved. CDR3 size: 11 residues. V was pared by 9 bases and J by 1 base, with 6 bases between. Germline V CDR1 and CDR2: WNHNN, SYGVQD (reference sequence).

V is TRBV13 and J is TRBJ1-2, with TRBD1 as a possible D gene (5 bases). The germline gives CDR1 PRHDT, CDR2 FYEKMQ (reference sequence). This CDR3 comprises 14 residues. V gave up 3 bases and J gave up 8 bases, with 16 bases separating them. The CDR3: CASSFAGNWGGYTF. The CDR3 nucleotides read TGTGCCAGCAGCTTTGCAGGGAATTGGGGAGGCTACACCTTC.

V usage is TRBV25-1 and J usage is TRBJ1-2, with 8 bases lining up with TRBD1. The germline CDR1 and CDR2 sequences are MGHDK and SYGVNS. The CDR3 spans 13 residues. V trimming: 8 bases; J trimming: 2 bases; junction bases outside the gene matches: 4. CDR3 in DNA: TGTGCCAGCCCCAACAGGGGGAACTATGGCTACACCTTC. Protein: CASPNRGNYGYTF.

The chain joins TRBV19 to TRBJ1-5; TRBD1 is a possible D gene (6 bases). V gave up 7 bases and J gave up 0 bases, with 13 bases separating them. Looked up from germline, CDR1 is LNHDA and CDR2 is SQIVND (reference sequence). This CDR3 contains 15 residues. CDR3 protein: CASIPGAYSNQPQHF. In DNA, the CDR3 is TGTGCCAGTATTCCGGGGGCCTATAGCAATCAGCCCCAGCATTTT.

The chain joins TRBV6-5 to TRBJ1-3; D uncertain. The V end was cut by 2 bases, the J end by 4 bases, with 15 bases between. The CDR3 is 16 residues long. Germline loops: CDR1 MNHEY, CDR2 SVGAGI. The DNA of the CDR3 is TGTGCCAGCAGTTACGCGACACCCAAAGGAGGAAACACCATATATTTT. Amino acid sequence: CASSYATPKGGNTIYF.

This clone was recorded a few times. The chain combines TRBV25-1 with TRBJ2-7; D gene unclear. Between the trimmed V and J ends, which lost 4 bases and 0 bases, there was a span of 4 bases. The CDR3 has 12 amino acids. Germline V gene data show CDR1 as MGHDK and CDR2 as SYGVNS. The CDR3 region is CASSGRSYEQYF. CDR3 in DNA: TGTGCCAGCAGTGGCCGCTCCTACGAGCAGTACTTC.

This clone has just a few counts. This sample also contains other DNA sequences that code for the same CDR3. The CDR3 here is CAWSVQVGEKLFF. The DNA for the CDR3 is TGTGCCTGGAGTGTACAGGTTGGAGAAAAACTGTTTTTT. This rearrangement joins TRBV30 to TRBJ1-4; D perhaps matches TRBD1 (5 bases). Between the trimmed V and J ends, which lost 0 bases and 8 bases, there was a span of 10 bases. This CDR3 spans 13 amino acids. The germline gives CDR1 GTSNPN, CDR2 SVGIG (reference sequence).

The chain combines TRBV19 with TRBJ2-1; 9 bases align to TRBD2. CDR3 length: 15 residues. The ends lost 5 bases at V and 7 bases at J; junction bases unmatched: 9. Germline lookup yields CDR1 LNHDA and CDR2 SQIVND (reference sequence). This chain's CDR3 is CASSFIAGAGNEQFF. CDR3 DNA sequence: TGTGCCAGTAGTTTTATAGCGGGAGCGGGGAATGAGCAGTTCTTC.

This rearrangement joins TRBV7-2 to TRBJ2-1, with D perhaps TRBD1 (5 bases). From germline, CDR1 is SGHTA and CDR2 FQGNSA. The CDR3 covers 12 residues. V lost 1 base and J 8 bases, leaving 6 bases between the germline ends. The CDR3 loop reads CASSLGGYEQFF. The CDR3 nucleotides read TGTGCCAGCAGCTTAGGGGGCTATGAGCAGTTCTTC.

The count of this clone is one. A far bigger clonotype differs at one base, so this is likely a read error. Other DNA sequences in the same sample also yield this CDR3. The chain joins TRBV28 to TRBJ1-6, with TRBD1 matching over 7 bases. There are 15 residues in the CDR3. The J segment lost 12 bases and the V segment lost 9 bases, leaving 17 bases of the junction unmatched. CDR1 is MDHEN and CDR2 is SYDVKM in the germline V gene. CDR3 bases: TGTGCCAGTGGCTACAGGGGCAGGGGGTTTTTACCCCTCCACTTT. Translated, it gives CASGYRGRGFLPLHF.

This chain joins TRBV5-1 and TRBJ2-1, with D possibly matching TRBD2 (6 bases). The germline V and J ends were trimmed by 4 bases and 6 bases, with 11 bases remaining between them. The germline V gene has CDR1 SGHRS and CDR2 YFSETQ. CDR3 length: 13 amino acids. CDR3 in amino acids: CASSVGTVNEQFF. CDR3 sequence (DNA): TGCGCCAGCAGCGTTGGGACTGTCAATGAGCAGTTCTTC.

The table lists this clone with a count of one. V and J are TRBV6-5 and TRBJ1-2, with 7 bases that match TRBD1. The CDR3 is made up of 14 amino acids. The V and J ends lost 6 bases and 3 bases, in that order; junction bases with no gene match: 7. Per germline, CDR1 MNHEY and CDR2 SVGAGI. The CDR3 coding sequence is TGTGCCAGCAGCCGGATTACAGGGGACTATGGCTACACCTTC. It translates to CASSRITGDYGYTF.

CDR3 in DNA: TGCGCCAGCAGCCATTTATCCCGGGACAGGTCGACCTACGAGCAGTACTTC. This codes for CASSHLSRDRSTYEQYF. The chain uses TRBV4-1 and TRBJ2-7; 8 nucleotides match TRBD1. Germline CDR1 reads MGHRA; CDR2 reads YSYEKL. V was pared by 3 bases and J by 2 bases, with 12 bases of the junction left unmatched. The CDR3 contains 17 residues.